This T cell receptor beta chain was sequenced during a study of cytomegalovirus exposure and HLA in healthy donors. Study results and limitations: Reports indicate that TCR beta sequences accurately predicted the HLA-A and HLA-B alleles of most subjects. The investigators catalogued 150 to 200 TCR beta chains as cytomegalovirus-associated. Both high specificity and high sensitivity reportedly marked the classifier's diagnosis of cytomegalovirus status. Clonal expansion was found to be greater in HLA-associated TCR beta chains than in equally common others in a later analysis.

With respect to this clone: Antigen: not known.

The primer mix had 60 Vbeta and 13 Jbeta primers. Sequencing was performed with immunoSEQ multiplex PCR; in TCRdb, only in-frame clones are kept and a portion is missing. The repertoire holds fewer than 200,000 clones, with about 80% as singletons. The V end lost 5 bases, the J end lost 2 bases, and 3 bases lay between the germline ends. The CDR3 has 12 residues. CDR1 and CDR2 (germline): SEHNR, FQNEAQ (reference sequence). The chain is built from TRBV7-9 and TRBJ2-2; D is unresolved. Sequencing used PBMCs. This TCR came from a young man in good health and CMV-seropositive. CDR3 in DNA: TGTGCCAGCAGCCTTAACACCGGGGAGCTGTTTTTT. Residues: CASSLNTGELFF.